This note documents a single T cell receptor beta chain sequence. Its matching antigen is unknown. These donors, healthy bone marrow donors, were studied. The data are from a study of cytomegalovirus exposure and HLA in healthy donors. With 60 Vbeta and 13 Jbeta primers, the PCR was carried out. TCRdb's table, derived via immunoSEQ multiplex PCR, lists solely in-frame clones and lacks some. The data contain approximately 160,000 clones, 65% to 70% of them seen just once; the ten biggest clones take up 3.5% to 5.5%. Study-wide findings and caveats: Among CMV-associated TCR beta chains, most appeared HLA-restricted in a later analysis. A missense variant in DCLRE1C was later tied to TCR beta V- and J-gene trimming.

From germline, CDR1 is SQVTM and CDR2 ANQGSEA. The CDR3 loop spans 13 amino acids. Sequencing was carried out using PBMCs. The chain is built from TRBV29-1 and TRBJ2-3; no firm D call. The receptor's source is a woman aged 18-29 years in good health and CMV-seropositive. DNA of the CDR3: TGCAGTGCAACACCCCCCACCCAAGATACGCAGTATTTT. It is translated as CSATPPTQDTQYF.